These 5 T cell receptor beta chains came from one sample sequenced in a study of vaccination effects on CD4 cells after COVID-19. These receptors have no known antigen. When roughly eleven days of culture had elapsed, CD4+ T cells were isolated. This person's SARS-CoV-2 infection, confirmed by PCR, occurred between March and December 2020. The vaccine given was either BNT162b2 or mRNA-1273, in two doses. Sequencing was performed with immunoSEQ multiplex PCR; in TCRdb, only in-frame clones are kept and a portion is missing. This table holds 30,000 to 35,000 clones, roughly 75% found once. The starting material was CD4+ T cells from PBMCs cultured without peptide, obtained after COVID-19 vaccination. These receptors came from a human donor who had a prior SARS-CoV-2 infection.

The sample holds one count of this clone. This chain uses TRBV11-3 with TRBJ2-7; 9 bases are shared with TRBD2. V shed 5 bases, J shed 6 bases, and the junction held 8 bases outside the gene matches. From germline, CDR1 is SGHNT and CDR2 YENEEA. The CDR3 covers 14 residues. Here the CDR3 DNA reads TGTGCCAGCAGCGTTAGCGGGAGAGGGCTCGAGCAGTACTTC. This sequence encodes CASSVSGRGLEQYF.

The V and J genes are TRBV10-3 and TRBJ2-1; 8 nucleotides match TRBD2. Germline loops: CDR1 ENHRY, CDR2 SYGVKD. This CDR3 spans 14 amino acids. V lost 7 bases and J lost 8; bases outside the gene matches: 10. The CDR3 bases are TGTGCCATCACCAAGCGGGAGTATGGAGATGAGCAGTTCTTC. It codes for CAITKREYGDEQFF.

This chain uses TRBV19 with TRBJ1-1, with D maybe TRBD1 (6 bases). Germline lookup yields CDR1 LNHDA and CDR2 SQIVND (reference sequence). This CDR3 has 15 residues. Trimming pared 3 bases from V and 7 bases from J, leaving 18 bases between. The CDR3 DNA is TGTGCCAGTAGTATTTTTGAGGGGGGCCTAAATGAAGCTTTCTTT. This gives the protein CASSIFEGGLNEAFF.

The V and J genes are TRBV6-2 or TRBV6-3 and TRBJ2-7; D is possibly TRBD1 (6 bases). V lost 5 bases to trimming and J lost 0 bases, with 14 bases between them. The CDR3 is 15 residues long. The germline V gene has CDR1 MNHEY and CDR2 SVGEGT. The CDR3 DNA follows: TGTGCCAGCAGTAGGGCAGGGGCCCGCTCCTACGAGCAGTACTTC. Residues: CASSRAGARSYEQYF.

The chain recombines TRBV7-9 with TRBJ2-1; TRBD2 aligns across 15 bases. Losses at the gene ends were 5 bases for V and 6 bases for J; bases not matched to a gene: 11. CDR1 SEHNR and CDR2 FQNEAQ come from the germline V gene (reference sequence). The CDR3 loop spans 18 amino acids. Here the CDR3 reads CASSLSWTSGGASNEQFF. CDR3 coding DNA: TGTGCCAGCAGCCTCTCCTGGACTAGCGGGGGGGCTTCCAATGAGCAGTTCTTC. The complete variable domain, with remaining parts taken from reference TRBV7-9 and TRBJ2-1, reads DTGVSQNPRHKITKRGQNVTFRCDPISEHNRLYWYRQTLGQGPEFLTYFQNEAQLEKSRLLSDRFSAERPKGSFSTLEIQRTEQGDSAMYLCASSLSWTSGGASNEQFFGPGTRLTVL.